What follows are 24 T cell receptor beta chains derived from one specimen sequenced in a study of vaccination and CD4 T cells after COVID-19. As to treatment: roughly nine-day PBMC culture with coronavirus spike peptide pools or control peptides (ViraFEST assay). No antigen has been assigned to these receptors. Cultured CD4+ T cell DNA was sequenced using the Oncomine TCR Beta short-read assay. TCRdb itself ran the PCR reads through MiXCR, one entry per CDR3 protein. The sample consists of 8,500 to 14,000 distinct CDR3 sequences, roughly 40% of them appearing once. The sample consisted of CD4+ T cells from blood, cultured in vitro. The origin of the receptors is a human donor who had recovered from COVID-19.

In its sample, this clonotype was seen a few times. The V call is TRBV6-2 or TRBV6-3, the J call TRBJ1-2, with a weak D call TRBD1 (6 bases). The CDR3 is 15 amino acids. V was shortened by 5 bases and J by 8 bases, with 21 bases between the two germline ends. The germline gives CDR1 MNHEY, CDR2 SVGEGT. The CDR3 is CASSRGQSYVWGYTF. CDR3 DNA: TGTGCCAGCAGTCGAGGACAGAGCTATGTTTGGGGCTACACCTTC.

V gene TRBV7-2 combines with J gene TRBJ1-2, with 8 bases aligning to TRBD1. V dropped 4 bases and J dropped 6; count of bases not matched to a gene: 13. The CDR3 sequence is 16 residues long. The germline V gene has CDR1 SGHTA and CDR2 FQGNSA. The CDR3 loop is CASSSRPFTGGHGYTF. CDR3 coding DNA: TGTGCCAGCAGCTCCCGACCCTTTACAGGGGGACATGGCTACACCTTC.

This chain joins TRBV14 and TRBJ2-2, with unresolved D. The CDR3 is 17 amino acids. Germline V CDR1 and CDR2: SGHDN, FVKESK. Trimming left V 1 base short and J 1 base short, with 13 bases between. CDR3 amino acids: CASSQVAGSWNTGELFF. In nucleotides, the CDR3 is TGTGCCAGCAGCCAAGTCGCAGGATCCTGGAACACCGGGGAGCTGTTTTTT.

This clonotype was observed once. This chain uses TRBV11-3 with TRBJ1-4; D not certain. The CDR3 has 9 residues. Germline V lookup: CDR1 SGHNT, CDR2 YENEEA. V was cut by 2 bases and J by 17 bases, with 6 bases left in between. CDR3 sequence (DNA): TGTGCCAGCAGCTTACTGGGTTTTTTT. This codes for CASSLLGFF.

This sequence joins TRBV5-4 and TRBJ1-1; TRBD1 might be the D (5 bases). The CDR3 has 16 amino acids. Trimming shortened V by 0 bases and J by 0 bases, and 12 bases separated the two germline ends. The germline V gene encodes CDR1 SGHNT and CDR2 YYREEE (reference sequence). The CDR3 region is CASSLADSNMNTEAFF. The DNA of the CDR3 is TGTGCCAGCAGCTTGGCCGACAGCAACATGAACACTGAAGCTTTCTTT.

The rearrangement uses TRBV2 and TRBJ2-4; D perhaps matches TRBD2 (5 bases). With 5 bases removed from V and 6 bases from J, the gap between germline ends came to 14 bases. This CDR3 has 14 residues. CDR1 and CDR2 from the germline V gene are SNHLY and FYNNEI. CDR3 bases: TGTGCCAGCAGTACAAACTTCGGAGGAAACATTCAGTACTTC. Amino acids: CASSTNFGGNIQYF.

The chain joins TRBV5-4 to TRBJ2-7; 10 positions agree with TRBD1. The CDR3 contains 14 residues. Germline values: CDR1 SGHNT, CDR2 YYREEE (reference sequence). V was pared by 4 bases and J by 3 bases, with 4 bases of the junction left unmatched. CDR3: CASSRQGAFYEQYF. The CDR3 bases are TGTGCCAGCAGCCGACAGGGGGCCTTCTACGAGCAGTACTTC.

The chain joins TRBV19 to TRBJ1-1; D gene ambiguous. Germline loops: CDR1 LNHDA, CDR2 SQIVND (reference sequence). The V gene lost 1 base and the J gene lost 1 base, with 10 bases spanning the gap. This CDR3 contains 15 residues. CDR3 sequence (DNA): TGTGCCAGTAGTATAGGAAGCGGGAGGAACACTGAAGCTTTCTTT. Translated, it gives CASSIGSGRNTEAFF.

J is TRBJ1-1 and V is TRBV7-9; possible D gene TRBD1, 6 bases. V was cut by 5 bases and J by 1 base, with 14 bases left in between. The CDR3 has 15 residues. The germline CDR1 and CDR2 sequences are SEHNR and FQNEAQ (reference sequence). CDR3 coding DNA: TGTGCCAGCAGCGCGCCGGGACACAGGAACACTGAAGCTTTCTTT. It codes for CASSAPGHRNTEAFF.

The chain combines TRBV20-1 with TRBJ2-5; 7 positions match TRBD2. Germline V gene sequence: CDR1 DFQATT, CDR2 SNEGSKA (reference sequence). V lost 5 bases and J lost 2; bases outside the gene matches: 5. The CDR3 has 13 amino acids. CDR3 amino acids: CSALRTRQETQYF. The CDR3 DNA is TGCAGTGCTCTCCGGACTAGGCAAGAGACCCAGTACTTC.

In its sample, this clonotype was seen once. V gene TRBV20-1 combines with J gene TRBJ2-5; 12 bases agree with TRBD2. The CDR3 loop spans 15 amino acids. The germline V gene has CDR1 DFQATT and CDR2 SNEGSKA (reference sequence). J was trimmed by 0 bases and V by 6 bases; bases with no gene match: 5. The CDR3 region is CSANPSGGDQETQYF. CDR3 DNA sequence: TGCAGTGCCAATCCTAGCGGGGGGGACCAAGAGACCCAGTACTTC.

The gene calls are TRBV20-1 and TRBJ2-1; D may be TRBD1 (5 bases). This CDR3 comprises 13 residues. The V gene lost 4 bases and the J gene lost 4 bases, with 11 bases spanning the gap. CDR1 and CDR2 from the germline V gene are DFQATT and SNEGSKA (reference sequence). In nucleotides, the CDR3 is TGCAGTGCTAACTTAGGACAATACAATGAGCAGTTCTTC. This sequence encodes CSANLGQYNEQFF.

The genes are TRBV20-1 and TRBJ1-6, with D maybe TRBD1 (5 bases). Germline CDR1 DFQATT, CDR2 SNEGSKA (reference sequence). V lost 6 bases, J lost 6 bases, and 18 bases lay in between. CDR3 length: 15 residues. This chain's CDR3 is CSARGLQGSNSPLHF. DNA of the CDR3: TGCAGTGCACGGGGACTCCAAGGGAGTAATTCACCCCTCCACTTT.

This chain connects TRBV7-9 to TRBJ1-2; D remains unclear. Germline CDR1 and CDR2: SEHNR and FQNEAQ (reference sequence). V was pared by 3 bases and J by 1 base, with 9 bases between. This CDR3 region has 14 residues. The CDR3 DNA is TGTGCCAGCAGCTTTGGCCGTCGTAACTATGGCTACACCTTC. This translates into CASSFGRRNYGYTF.

The chain has TRBV7-2 and TRBJ1-1, with D unresolved. With 5 bases removed from V and 0 bases from J, the gap between germline ends came to 10 bases. The germline gives CDR1 SGHTA, CDR2 FQGNSA. The CDR3 extends over 14 amino acids. CDR3 sequence reads: CASSRSQVNTEAFF. Here the CDR3 DNA reads TGTGCCAGCAGCCGATCCCAGGTGAACACTGAAGCTTTCTTT.

The chain recombines TRBV6-5 with TRBJ2-5; 11 bases are shared with TRBD2. Germline values: CDR1 MNHEY, CDR2 SVGAGI. J gave up 0 bases and V 4 bases, and 4 bases lay outside the gene matches. CDR3 length equals 16 residues. The CDR3, as DNA: TGTGCCAGCAGTTCCTCTAGCGGGGGGAACCAAGAGACCCAGTACTTC. This codes for CASSSSSGGNQETQYF.

V gene TRBV6-1 combines with J gene TRBJ2-1; D ambiguous. The length of the CDR3 is 13 residues. Trimming removed 5 bases at V and 9 bases at J, with 14 bases between. Germline V gene sequence: CDR1 MNHNS, CDR2 SASEGT. In DNA form, the CDR3 reads TGTGCCAGCAGTCTACGATGGGATGCTGAGCAGTTCTTC. It codes for CASSLRWDAEQFF.

The V call is TRBV6-5, the J call TRBJ2-1; 7 bases line up with TRBD2. Per the germline V gene, CDR1 is MNHEY and CDR2 is SVGAGI. The V segment lost 2 bases and the J segment 4 bases; nucleotides outside the gene matches: 5. The CDR3 is 15 amino acids. CDR3 in amino acids: CASSYGLAEYNEQFF. The CDR3 DNA sequence: TGTGCCAGCAGTTACGGGCTAGCGGAGTACAATGAGCAGTTCTTC.

The chain has TRBV2 and TRBJ2-3, with D possibly being TRBD2 (5 bases). The CDR3 contains 16 residues. Germline assignment: CDR1 SNHLY and CDR2 FYNNEI. Trimming cost V 7 bases and J 2 bases, with 19 bases left between them. CDR3 sequence (DNA): TGTGCCAGCAAGGCCCTCGAGGGTTTTACCACAGATACGCAGTATTTT. Amino acid sequence: CASKALEGFTTDTQYF.

The chain uses TRBV19 and TRBJ1-1, with 7 bases aligning to TRBD1. J was trimmed by 3 bases and V by 5 bases; bases with no gene match: 12. The CDR3 is 16 amino acids. Germline V gives CDR1 LNHDA, CDR2 SQIVND (reference sequence). As DNA, the CDR3 is TGTGCCAGTAGTCCGACGGGACAGCTAAGGTACACTGAAGCTTTCTTT. Translating gives CASSPTGQLRYTEAFF.

V and J are TRBV19 and TRBJ1-1; D not certain. Between the trimmed V and J ends, which lost 5 bases and 5 bases, there was a span of 12 bases. The CDR3 extends over 13 amino acids. Germline V gene sequence: CDR1 LNHDA, CDR2 SQIVND (reference sequence). The CDR3: CASSLWGGTEAFF. The CDR3 region has the DNA TGTGCCAGTAGTTTGTGGGGAGGTACTGAAGCTTTCTTT.

This clonotype was detected a few times. This chain joins TRBV7-9 and TRBJ1-5, with D unclear. The germline V gene has CDR1 SEHNR and CDR2 FQNEAQ (reference sequence). The V end lost 5 bases, the J end lost 0 bases, and 8 bases lay between the germline ends. This CDR3 has 14 amino acids. The CDR3 loop reads CASSPIFSNQPQHF. CDR3 sequence (DNA): TGTGCCAGCAGCCCAATATTTAGCAATCAGCCCCAGCATTTT.

This clonotype was seen more than once but under ten times. This chain joins TRBV12-3 or TRBV12-4 and TRBJ2-2, with 7 bases fitting TRBD1. With 6 bases clipped from V and 0 bases from J, the junction kept 4 bases outside the gene matches. This CDR3 comprises 15 residues. The CDR3 loop reads CASRGDSANTGELFF. The CDR3 DNA is TGTGCCAGCAGGGGGGACAGCGCGAACACCGGGGAGCTGTTTTTT.

This chain uses TRBV11-2 with TRBJ1-1; D gene ambiguous. The ends were cut back, 5 bases at V and 5 bases at J, with 21 bases in the middle. The V gene's germline CDR1 is SGHAT and CDR2 FQNNGV. This CDR3 is 16 amino acids long. CDR3 sequence: CASSLRVGLGRTEAFF. The CDR3 nucleotides read TGTGCCAGCAGCCTCCGGGTCGGGCTAGGGAGGACTGAAGCTTTCTTT.